This TCR beta chain was documented in a study of OX40 agonist ivuxolimab in advanced cancers. V was clipped by 4 bases and J by 4 bases, with 14 bases between them. Germline values: CDR1 SGHRS, CDR2 YFSETQ. This CDR3 comprises 15 residues. Some clones are missing from TCRdb's copy, which holds only in-frame ones; the method was immunoSEQ multiplex PCR. The table has 65,000 to 95,000 clones, roughly 87% seen once. Material: CD4+ or CD8+ T cells sorted from blood, obtained in a trial of the OX40 agonist ivuxolimab. The V and J genes are TRBV5-1 and TRBJ1-4, with TRBD1 as a possible D gene (6 bases). The TCR sequence derives from an adult with an advanced solid tumor such as melanoma, head and neck, liver or kidney cancer. The CDR3 region is CASSGDGGLNEKLFF. DNA for the CDR3: TGCGCCAGCAGCGGGGACGGGGGGCTTAATGAAAAACTGTTTTTT.